Below, 18 T cell receptor beta chains from the same sample are listed, as sequenced in a study of blood T cell repertoires in COVID-19. Generated by immunoSEQ multiplex PCR, the TCRdb table keeps only in-frame clones and is missing some. This table has 300,000 to 450,000 clones, around 89% appearing once. Sequencing was done on a sample of PBMCs or T cells enriched from blood (not recorded which). All receptors derive from a young man who had recovered from COVID-19.

The chain links TRBV7-9 to TRBJ2-4; a weak D match, TRBD1 (5 bases). From germline, CDR1 is SEHNR and CDR2 FQNEAQ (reference sequence). This CDR3 is built from 14 residues. Deletions cut 4 bases from V and 6 bases from J, with 13 bases between. CDR3: CASSSTVQGNIQYF. CDR3 nucleotide sequence: TGTGCCAGCAGCTCCACTGTCCAGGGAAACATTCAGTACTTC.

The J gene is TRBJ2-1, the V gene TRBV6-2 or TRBV6-3; tentatively, D is TRBD2 (6 bases). The V gene's germline CDR1 is MNHEY and CDR2 SVGEGT. The ends were cut back, 2 bases at V and 8 bases at J, with 10 bases in the middle. The CDR3 spans 13 residues. The CDR3 loop is CASSYGTLDEQFF. The CDR3 DNA reads as TGTGCCAGCAGTTACGGGACTCTCGATGAGCAGTTCTTC.

The chain carries TRBV6-5 and TRBJ2-2; weak D call: TRBD1 (5 bases). The ends were cut back, 0 bases at V and 1 base at J, with 9 bases in the middle. The CDR3 runs to 16 residues. Germline V gene lookup returns CDR1 MNHEY and CDR2 SVGAGI. The CDR3: CASSYSRQKNTGELFF. CDR3 bases: TGTGCCAGCAGTTACTCGCGACAGAAGAACACCGGGGAGCTGTTTTTT.

The chain combines TRBV14 with TRBJ1-1; 8 nucleotides agree with TRBD1. The CDR3 runs to 17 residues. V was clipped by 3 bases and J by 0 bases; unmatched bases: 9. CDR1 is SGHDN, CDR2 FVKESK, per germline. The CDR3, as DNA: TGTGCCAGCAGCCAGAGGGGACAGGACATCATGAACACTGAAGCTTTCTTT. Protein: CASSQRGQDIMNTEAFF.

The chain combines TRBV10-3 with TRBJ1-3; 9 positions agree with TRBD1. Germline assignment: CDR1 ENHRY and CDR2 SYGVKD. The CDR3 is 17 residues long. The J segment lost 3 bases and the V segment lost 5 bases, leaving 11 bases of the junction unmatched. CDR3 DNA: TGTGCCATCAGTTCCGGGACAGGGCTTAAAGGTGGAAACACCATATATTTT. This translates into CAISSGTGLKGGNTIYF.

V is TRBV7-8 and J is TRBJ2-1; TRBD2 matches at 16 bases. The CDR3 length is 16 residues. The V gene's germline CDR1 is SGHVS and CDR2 FQNEAQ. The trim removed 4 bases at V and 10 bases at J, leaving 7 bases unmatched. Here the CDR3 DNA reads TGTGCCAGCAGCTCGGGACTAGCGGGAGGGCCGGGGGAGCAGTTCTTC. It translates to CASSSGLAGGPGEQFF.

The genes are TRBV5-1 and TRBJ2-3; 7 bases align to TRBD2. The CDR3 has 19 residues. Germline V gives CDR1 SGHRS, CDR2 YFSETQ. Germline trimming cut 0 bases from V and 1 base from J; bases unmatched to any gene: 14. The CDR3 nucleotides read TGCGCCAGCAGCTTGGCCGTTCCCCACGGACTAGGGGGCACAGATACGCAGTATTTT. Protein: CASSLAVPHGLGGTDTQYF.

This CDR3 is CASSLRNDLRGEAFF. In nucleotides, the CDR3 is TGCGCCAGCAGCCTCCGTAATGATCTACGGGGAGAAGCTTTCTTT. The V and J genes are TRBV4-1 and TRBJ1-1; D is ambiguous. This CDR3 is 15 amino acids long. CDR1 MGHRA and CDR2 YSYEKL come from the germline V gene. V was trimmed by 4 bases and J by 8 bases, leaving 20 bases between them.

The chain employs TRBV5-1 and TRBJ2-2; possibly TRBD1 for D (6 bases). CDR3 length: 14 amino acids. CDR1 and CDR2 from the germline V gene are SGHRS and YFSETQ. V dropped 3 bases and J dropped 5 bases, with 11 bases sitting between them. This CDR3 reads CASSSQGYTGELFF. CDR3 DNA sequence: TGCGCCAGCAGCTCACAGGGTTATACCGGGGAGCTGTTTTTT.

For the CDR3, the DNA is TGTGCCAGCAGCCAAGATAGTCAGGGGGACAGGGGTGTGCGGAACTATGGCTACACCTTC. Amino acids: CASSQDSQGDRGVRNYGYTF. The V gene is TRBV4-2, the J gene TRBJ1-2; 10 nucleotides line up with TRBD1. Germline V gives CDR1 LGHNA, CDR2 YNFKEQ. The CDR3 sequence is 20 residues long. After removal of 0 bases from V and 2 bases from J, the junction contained 15 bases not matched to a gene.

The V and J genes are TRBV7-9 and TRBJ2-2, with TRBD2 matching over 13 bases. CDR1 and CDR2 from the germline V gene are SEHNR and FQNEAQ (reference sequence). Trimming removed 5 bases from V and 4 bases from J; junction bases left unmatched: 7. The length of the CDR3 is 17 residues. CDR3 region: CASSTRLAGGSTGELFF. Written as DNA, the CDR3 is TGTGCCAGCAGCACCCGACTAGCGGGGGGATCCACCGGGGAGCTGTTTTTT. The full variable domain, its missing parts supplied by reference TRBV7-9 and TRBJ2-2, is DTGVSQNPRHKITKRGQNVTFRCDPISEHNRLYWYRQTLGQGPEFLTYFQNEAQLEKSRLLSDRFSAERPKGSFSTLEIQRTEQGDSAMYLCASSTRLAGGSTGELFFGEGSRLTVL.

The gene calls are TRBV4-1 and TRBJ1-1; D may be TRBD1 (5 bases). There are 15 residues in the CDR3. Germline V CDR1 and CDR2: MGHRA, YSYEKL. Trimming removed 0 bases from V and 10 bases from J, with 18 bases in between. CDR3 coding DNA: TGCGCCAGCAGCCAAGAGCCGTCCGGTTATAGGGGAGCTTTCTTT. It codes for CASSQEPSGYRGAFF.

In this sample, this clone turned up once. The chain joins TRBV7-9 to TRBJ1-2; 7 bases align to TRBD1. Germline CDR1 SEHNR, CDR2 FQNEAQ (reference sequence). The J segment lost 4 bases and the V segment lost 1 base, leaving 3 bases of the junction unmatched. The CDR3 covers 14 residues. Here the CDR3 reads CASSLEGAGYGYTF. The CDR3 DNA sequence: TGTGCCAGCAGCTTAGAGGGGGCCGGCTATGGCTACACCTTC.

The V gene is TRBV9, the J gene TRBJ2-3; 11 bases align to TRBD2. This CDR3 has 16 amino acids. Germline CDR1 reads SGDLS; CDR2 reads YYNGEE. V lost 2 bases, J lost 6 bases, and 8 bases stayed unmatched. The CDR3 sequence is CASSVRLAGGMDTQYF. In DNA form, the CDR3 reads TGTGCCAGCAGCGTCCGCCTAGCGGGGGGAATGGATACGCAGTATTTT.

The DNA for the CDR3 is TGCGCCAGCAGCCCGGGGACTAGCCCCACCGGGGAGCTGTTTTTT. Protein product: CASSPGTSPTGELFF. The chain couples TRBV5-1 to TRBJ2-2; 9 bases agree with TRBD2. The V and J ends lost 4 bases and 4 bases, in that order; junction bases with no gene match: 5. In germline, CDR1 is SGHRS, CDR2 YFSETQ. This CDR3 is 15 amino acids long.

The V gene is TRBV5-1, the J gene TRBJ2-6; 11 bases line up with TRBD1. The CDR3 sequence is 19 residues long. CDR1 and CDR2 (germline): SGHRS, YFSETQ. The V gene end was trimmed by 1 base and the J gene end by 0 bases; junction bases not matched to a gene: 6. CDR3 protein: CASSLYWTGGSSGANVLTF. The CDR3 coding sequence is TGCGCCAGCAGCTTGTACTGGACAGGGGGCAGCTCTGGGGCCAACGTCCTGACTTTC. The whole variable domain, remainder taken from reference TRBV5-1 and TRBJ2-6, is KAGVTQTPRYLIKTRGQQVTLSCSPISGHRSVSWYQQTPGQGLQFLFEYFSETQRNKGNFPGRFSGRQFSNSRSEMNVSTLELGDSALYLCASSLYWTGGSSGANVLTFGAGSRLTVL.

In the case of this clone: The same CDR3 can be traced to other DNA sequences in this sample. This chain connects TRBV16 to TRBJ1-5; D is unclear. This CDR3 is 15 amino acids long. The germline gives CDR1 KGHSY, CDR2 FQNENV. Trimming shortened V by 1 base and J by 0 bases, and 7 bases separated the two germline ends. Here the CDR3 DNA reads TGTGCCAGCAGCCAATTCAGAAATAGCAATCAGCCCCAGCATTTT. It is translated as CASSQFRNSNQPQHF. The full variable domain, completed using reference TRBV16 and TRBJ1-5, is GEEVAQTPKHLVRGEGQKAKLYCAPIKGHSYVFWYQQVLKNEFKFLISFQNENVFDETGMPKERFSAKCLPNSPCSLEIQATKLEDSAVYFCASSQFRNSNQPQHFGDGTRLSIL.

This chain connects TRBV19 to TRBJ1-2; perhaps TRBD1 as D (6 bases). This CDR3 has 14 amino acids. Trimming stripped 5 bases from V and 4 bases from J, with 14 bases between. CDR1 LNHDA and CDR2 SQIVND come from the germline V gene (reference sequence). For the CDR3, the DNA is TGTGCCAGTAGTTTCGCAGGGGCCTCCTATGGCTACACCTTC. Protein: CASSFAGASYGYTF.